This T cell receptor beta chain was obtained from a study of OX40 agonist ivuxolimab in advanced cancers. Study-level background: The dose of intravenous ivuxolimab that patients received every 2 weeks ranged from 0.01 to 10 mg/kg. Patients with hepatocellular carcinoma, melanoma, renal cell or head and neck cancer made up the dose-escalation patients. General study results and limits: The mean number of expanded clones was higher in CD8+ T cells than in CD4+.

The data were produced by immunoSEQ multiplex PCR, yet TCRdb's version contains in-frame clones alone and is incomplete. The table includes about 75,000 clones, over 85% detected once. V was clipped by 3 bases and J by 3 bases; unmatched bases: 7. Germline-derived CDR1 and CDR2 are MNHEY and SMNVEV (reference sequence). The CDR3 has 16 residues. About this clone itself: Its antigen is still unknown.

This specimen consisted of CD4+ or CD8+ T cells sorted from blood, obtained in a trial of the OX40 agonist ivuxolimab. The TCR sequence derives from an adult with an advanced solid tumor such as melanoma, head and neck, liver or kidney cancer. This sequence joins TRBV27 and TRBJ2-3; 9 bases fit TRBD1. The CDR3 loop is CASSFRDRASTDTQYF. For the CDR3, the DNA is TGTGCCAGCAGTTTCCGGGACAGGGCTTCTACAGATACGCAGTATTTT.